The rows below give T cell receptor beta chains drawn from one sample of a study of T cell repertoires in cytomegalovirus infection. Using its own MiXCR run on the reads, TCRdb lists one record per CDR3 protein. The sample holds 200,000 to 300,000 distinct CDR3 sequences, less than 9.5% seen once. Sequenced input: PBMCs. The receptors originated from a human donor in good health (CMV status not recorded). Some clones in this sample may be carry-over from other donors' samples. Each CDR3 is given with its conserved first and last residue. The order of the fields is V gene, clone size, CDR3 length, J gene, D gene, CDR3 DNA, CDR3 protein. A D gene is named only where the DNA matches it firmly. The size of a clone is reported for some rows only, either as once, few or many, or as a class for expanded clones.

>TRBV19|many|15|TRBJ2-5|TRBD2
TGTGCCAGTAGTAACTCGCGAACTAGCGTAGAGACCCAGTACTTC
CASSNSRTSVETQYF
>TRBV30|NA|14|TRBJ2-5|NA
TGTGCCTGGAGTGCCCCTCGGGGCCAAGAGACCCAGTACTTC
CAWSAPRGQETQYF
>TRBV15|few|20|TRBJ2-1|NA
TGTGCCACCAGCGCACCTCCGGGACTCGCTTCCCCTAGCTCCTACAATGAGCAGTTCTTC
CATSAPPGLASPSSYNEQFF
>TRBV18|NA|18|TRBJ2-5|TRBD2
TGTGCCAGCTCACCTTTGAGCGGGCTAGCGGGTTCACAAGAGACCCAGTACTTC
CASSPLSGLAGSQETQYF
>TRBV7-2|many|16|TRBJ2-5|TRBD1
TGTGCCAGCAGCTTAGTGGGGACAGGGCGAGGGGAGACCCAGTACTTC
CASSLVGTGRGETQYF
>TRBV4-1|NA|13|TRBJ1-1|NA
TGCGCCAGCAGCCAGACCGGGACGGATGAAGCTTTCTTT
CASSQTGTDEAFF
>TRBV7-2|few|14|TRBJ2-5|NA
TGTGCCAGCAGCTCAACAGCGACCGGTGGGACCCAGTACTTC
CASSSTATGGTQYF
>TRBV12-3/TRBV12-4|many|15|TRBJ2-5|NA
TGTGCCAGCAGTTTTCGCCAGGGGGGTCGCGAGACCCAGTACTTC
CASSFRQGGRETQYF
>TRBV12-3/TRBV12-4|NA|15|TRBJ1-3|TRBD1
TGTGCCAGCAGCCCCGGGACAGGGTTTGGAAACACCATATATTTT
CASSPGTGFGNTIYF
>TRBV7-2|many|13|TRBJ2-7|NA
TGTGCCAGCAGCCCCCTGGGGGGTAGCGAGCAGTACTTC
CASSPLGGSEQYF
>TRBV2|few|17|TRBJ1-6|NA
TGTGCCAGCAGTGAAAAGGAGATCAGCTCCTATAATTCACCCCTCCACTTT
CASSEKEISSYNSPLHF
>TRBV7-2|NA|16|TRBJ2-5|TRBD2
TGTGCCAGCAGCTTGCTTAGTCCGGGAGGACAAGAGACCCAGTACTTC
CASSLLSPGGQETQYF
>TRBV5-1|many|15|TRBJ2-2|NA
TGCGCCAGCAGCTCCGGGACACCGAACACCGGGGAGCTGTTTTTT
CASSSGTPNTGELFF
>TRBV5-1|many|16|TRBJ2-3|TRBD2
TGCGCCAGCAGGCATAGCGGGGCCACTAGCACAGATACGCAGTATTTT
CASRHSGATSTDTQYF
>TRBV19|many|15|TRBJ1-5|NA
TGTGCCAGTAGTATAGACGGGACCGACAATCAGCCCCAGCATTTT
CASSIDGTDNQPQHF
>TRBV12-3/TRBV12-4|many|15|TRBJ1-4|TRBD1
TGTGCCAGCACCTACGACAGGGGGCTAGGAGAAAAACTGTTTTTT
CASTYDRGLGEKLFF
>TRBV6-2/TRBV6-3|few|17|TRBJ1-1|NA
TGTGCCAGCAGTACACCTTGGGGGAGGGACGTGAACACTGAAGCTTTCTTT
CASSTPWGRDVNTEAFF
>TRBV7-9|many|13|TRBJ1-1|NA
TGTGCCAGCAGCCGGACAAAAGGCACTGAAGCTTTCTTT
CASSRTKGTEAFF
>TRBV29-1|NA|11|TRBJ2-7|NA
TGCAGCGTTGAAATAAGGGACGGGCAGTACTTC
CSVEIRDGQYF
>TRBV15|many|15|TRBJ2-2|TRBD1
TGTGCCACCAGCAGAGTGACAGGGTTGTCCGGGGAGCTGTTTTTT
CATSRVTGLSGELFF
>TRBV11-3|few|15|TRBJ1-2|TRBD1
TGTGCCAGCAGCTTACGGTTCGGACAGGGTTATGGCTACACCTTC
CASSLRFGQGYGYTF
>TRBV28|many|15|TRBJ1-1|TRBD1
TGTGCCAGCAGAGATCGGACAGGGGAGGGGACTGAAGCTTTCTTT
CASRDRTGEGTEAFF
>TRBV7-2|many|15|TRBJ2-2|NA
TGTGGTACACAGGGCCGGGGGCTGACCACCGGGGAGCTGTTTTTT
CGTQGRGLTTGELFF
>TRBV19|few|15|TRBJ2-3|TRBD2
TGTGCCAGTAGTAATTTAGCGGGAGGCACAGATACGCAGTATTTT
CASSNLAGGTDTQYF
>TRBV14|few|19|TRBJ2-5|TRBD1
TGTGCCAGCAGCCCCCTTCAAGGTCTTCAACAGGGGAGCCAAGAGACCCAGTACTTC
CASSPLQGLQQGSQETQYF
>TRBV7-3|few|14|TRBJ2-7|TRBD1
TGTGCCAGCAGCCCGGACAGGGCTTCCTACGAGCAGTACTTC
CASSPDRASYEQYF
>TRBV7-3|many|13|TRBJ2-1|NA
TGTGCCAGCAGCTCCGGTACCCCCGGTGAGCAGTTCTTC
CASSSGTPGEQFF
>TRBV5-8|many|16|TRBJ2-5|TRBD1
TGTGCCAGCAGCTTGGGGACAGGGAACTCTCCAGAGACCCAGTACTTC
CASSLGTGNSPETQYF
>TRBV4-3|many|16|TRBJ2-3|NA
TGCGCCAGCAGCCAAGAATCAGTCAGGGTCTCAGATACGCAGTATTTT
CASSQESVRVSDTQYF
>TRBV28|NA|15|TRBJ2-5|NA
TGTGCCAGCAGGTCCCGGGCTGCGGGTCGGGAGACCCAGTACTTC
CASRSRAAGRETQYF
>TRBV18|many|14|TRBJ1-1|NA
TGTGCCAGCTCACCAAGACGGAAGGTCACTGAAGCTTTCTTT
CASSPRRKVTEAFF
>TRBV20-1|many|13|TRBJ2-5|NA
TGCAGTGCAGGAGGGTCCAGCCAAGAGACCCAGTACTTC
CSAGGSSQETQYF
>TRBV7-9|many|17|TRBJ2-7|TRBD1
TGTGCCAGCAGCTTAGGGGGGACAGGTCGGAGCTCCTACGAGCAGTACTTC
CASSLGGTGRSSYEQYF
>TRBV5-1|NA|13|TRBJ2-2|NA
TGCGCCAGCAGCTTTGGCCTTACCGGGGAGCTGTTTTTT
CASSFGLTGELFF
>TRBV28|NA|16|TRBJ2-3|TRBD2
TGTGCCAGCAGTGGGTGGACTAGCGGGGGCACAGATACGCAGTATTTT
CASSGWTSGGTDTQYF
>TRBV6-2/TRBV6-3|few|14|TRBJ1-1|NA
TGTGCCAGCACCTCCAGCCCCGGAAGGTCTGAAGCTTTCTTT
CASTSSPGRSEAFF
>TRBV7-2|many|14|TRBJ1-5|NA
TGTGCCAGCAGTCAGGAAGCCCGCAATCAGCCCCAGCATTTT
CASSQEARNQPQHF
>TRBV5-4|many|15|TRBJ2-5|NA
TGTGCCAGCAGCTTGGAAGGCGAGTACCAAGAGACCCAGTACTTC
CASSLEGEYQETQYF
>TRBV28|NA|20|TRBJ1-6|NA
TGTGCCAGCAGTCCCATGCGAGGCAGGGACACAAGCTCCTATAATTCACCCCTCCACTTT
CASSPMRGRDTSSYNSPLHF
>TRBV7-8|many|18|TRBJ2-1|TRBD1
TGTGCCAGCACCAAAGGACAGGGTTTCTCTAACTCCTACAATGAGCAGTTCTTC
CASTKGQGFSNSYNEQFF
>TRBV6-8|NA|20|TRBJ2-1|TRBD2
TGTGCCAGCAGTCCCGGGGCCCCTGGGGCCCTAGCGGTCCTCTACAATGAGCAGTTCTTC
CASSPGAPGALAVLYNEQFF
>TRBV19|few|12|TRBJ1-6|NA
TGTGCCAGTAGTATTCTCCAGTCTCCCCTCCACTTT
CASSILQSPLHF
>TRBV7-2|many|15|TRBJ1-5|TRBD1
TGTGCCAGCAGCCGAAGGACAGGGGAGGATCAGCCCCAGCATTTT
CASSRRTGEDQPQHF
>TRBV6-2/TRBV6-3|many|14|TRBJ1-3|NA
TGTGCCAGCAGGAGGGTCACAGGCCAGAACACCATATATTTT
CASRRVTGQNTIYF
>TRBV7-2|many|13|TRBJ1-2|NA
TGTGCCACCTCGGAGGGGATGGGGTATGGCTACACCTTC
CATSEGMGYGYTF
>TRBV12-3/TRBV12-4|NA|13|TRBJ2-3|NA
TGTGCCAGCAGCAGGGGAAGCAGAGATACGCAGTATTTT
CASSRGSRDTQYF
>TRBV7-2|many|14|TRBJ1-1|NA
TGTGCCAGCAGCTTAGTGGGGGCCAACACTGAAGCTTTCTTT
CASSLVGANTEAFF
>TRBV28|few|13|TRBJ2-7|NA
TGTGCCAGCATAGGGACAAACGTCTACGAGCAGTACTTC
CASIGTNVYEQYF
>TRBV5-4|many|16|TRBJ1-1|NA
TGTGCCAGCAGCTTGGAGGGCAGCCGAATGAACACTGAAGCTTTCTTT
CASSLEGSRMNTEAFF
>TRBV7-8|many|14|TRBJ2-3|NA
TGTGCCAGCAGCTTAAATCACGGCACAGATACGCAGTATTTT
CASSLNHGTDTQYF